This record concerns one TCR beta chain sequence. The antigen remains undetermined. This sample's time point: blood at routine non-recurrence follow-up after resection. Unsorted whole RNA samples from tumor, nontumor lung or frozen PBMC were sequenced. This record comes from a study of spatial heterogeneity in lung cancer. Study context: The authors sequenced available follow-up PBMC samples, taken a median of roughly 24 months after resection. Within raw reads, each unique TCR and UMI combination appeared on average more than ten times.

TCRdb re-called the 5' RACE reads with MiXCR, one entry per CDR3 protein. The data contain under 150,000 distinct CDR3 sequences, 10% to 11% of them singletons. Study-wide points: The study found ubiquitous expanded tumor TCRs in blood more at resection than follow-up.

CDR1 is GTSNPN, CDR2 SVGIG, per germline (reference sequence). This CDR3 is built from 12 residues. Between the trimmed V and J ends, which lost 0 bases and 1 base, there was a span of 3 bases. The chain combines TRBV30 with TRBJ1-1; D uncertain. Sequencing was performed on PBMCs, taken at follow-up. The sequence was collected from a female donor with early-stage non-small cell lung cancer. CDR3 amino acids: CAWSVGNTEAFF. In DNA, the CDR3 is TGTGCCTGGAGTGTAGGGAACACTGAAGCTTTCTTT.